This TCR beta chain appears in the sequencing data of a study of CD8 T cells in ankylosing spondylitis. Many counts were recorded for this clonotype. TCRdb passed the 5' RACE reads through MiXCR, listing each CDR3 protein once. The sample yields just over 150,000 distinct CDR3 sequences, around 19% seen once. The CDR3 has 15 amino acids. With 4 bases clipped from V and 2 bases from J, the junction kept 7 bases outside the gene matches. Germline V CDR1 and CDR2: SGHRS, YFSETQ. The chain is built from TRBV5-1 and TRBJ2-3; 7 bases map to TRBD1. The sample was blood, either unsorted or a sorted T cell fraction (not recorded which). This TCR was recovered from a male donor with ankylosing spondylitis or in good health (not recorded which). The CDR3 is CASSRTGQNTDTQYF. The DNA for the CDR3 is TGCGCCAGCAGCCGAACGGGACAGAACACAGATACGCAGTATTTT. Using reference TRBV5-1 and TRBJ2-3 for the parts outside the CDR3, the full variable domain is KAGVTQTPRYLIKTRGQQVTLSCSPISGHRSVSWYQQTPGQGLQFLFEYFSETQRNKGNFPGRFSGRQFSNSRSEMNVSTLELGDSALYLCASSRTGQNTDTQYFGPGTRLTVL.